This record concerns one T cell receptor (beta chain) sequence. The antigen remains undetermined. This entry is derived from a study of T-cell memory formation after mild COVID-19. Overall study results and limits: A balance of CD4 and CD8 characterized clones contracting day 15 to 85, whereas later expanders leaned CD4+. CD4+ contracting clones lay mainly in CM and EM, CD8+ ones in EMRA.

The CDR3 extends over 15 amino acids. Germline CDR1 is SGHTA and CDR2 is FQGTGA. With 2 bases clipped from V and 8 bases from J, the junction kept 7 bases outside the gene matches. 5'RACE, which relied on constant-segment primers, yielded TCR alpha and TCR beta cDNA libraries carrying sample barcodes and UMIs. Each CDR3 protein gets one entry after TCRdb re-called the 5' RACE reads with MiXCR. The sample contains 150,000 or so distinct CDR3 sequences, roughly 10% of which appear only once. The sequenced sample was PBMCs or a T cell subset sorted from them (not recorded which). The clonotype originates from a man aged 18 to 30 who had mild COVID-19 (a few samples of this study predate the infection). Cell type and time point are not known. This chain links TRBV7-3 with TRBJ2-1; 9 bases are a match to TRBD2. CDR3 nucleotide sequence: TGTGCCAGCAGCTTACGGCGGGGGGGCCCCTATGAGCAGTTCTTC. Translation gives CASSLRRGGPYEQFF.